This T cell receptor (beta chain) is from a study of shared clonotypes between healthy human individuals. Across the study: Each donor had three CD4 naive, three CD4 memory, two CD8 naive and one CD8 memory plate. Broader study findings: Among the subsets, naive ones generally showed larger estimated richness than memory ones.

Both subsets, CD45RA+ naive and CD45RA-negative memory, were split from the CD4+ cells. This CDR3 region has 15 residues. V shed 2 bases and J shed 2 bases, with 11 bases lying between them. The germline V gene encodes CDR1 SGHDT and CDR2 YYEEEE. Sequencing used immunoSEQ multiplex PCR; TCRdb keeps in-frame clones, though not all of them. The table lists about 1 million clones, about 75% of them singletons. This clone was found a few times. As yet, its antigen is unknown. This TCR came from a man younger than 35 in good health. The chain has TRBV5-6 and TRBJ1-3; no clear D. Specimen: memory CD4+ T cells sorted from blood. Described subset: CD45RA-negative fraction. The CDR3 sequence: CASSFTRSPGNTIYF. CDR3 nucleotide sequence: TGTGCCAGCAGCTTTACTCGGAGCCCTGGAAACACCATATATTTT.